This TCR beta chain was observed in a study of cytomegalovirus exposure and HLA in healthy donors listed by TCRdb under 2017. Regarding the complete study: The 670 or so repertoires of the first cohort and the 110 or so validation repertoires were produced on the same platform, according to a later analysis. Besides the first cohort of roughly 640 subjects, a separate validation cohort made up of 120 different subjects was used. To predict cytomegalovirus infection status, the study combined high-throughput TCR immunosequencing, statistical association of individual TCRs with disease status, and machine learning. The study aimed to test whether signatures of past pathogen exposure could be identified by cataloging public T cell receptors. The research as a whole found: In both the original and validation cohorts, the classifier was reported to diagnose cytomegalovirus status with high specificity and sensitivity. While some public TCRs were present in many individuals, most TCR sequences turned up only very rarely across donors. A later analysis found that TCRs clustered in the first cohort also tended to co-occur in the 120 or so validation repertoires, with 94% of cluster scores above 0. A later analysis lacked HLA typing for the validation cohort, so it scored co-occurrence in that cohort across all 130 or so repertoires. The authors suggested that the approach could potentially be extended to other disease states and immunological phenotypes. The study gave a list of about 170 TCR beta chains associated with cytomegalovirus. In vitro tests confirmed that a few of the cytomegalovirus-associated TCR beta chains recognize cytomegalovirus antigens.

V ends up 3 bases short and J 5 bases short, with an unmatched junction base count of 6. The CDR1 and CDR2 encoded by the germline V gene are KGHSH and LQKENI. Reading from cysteine to phenylalanine, the CDR3 counts 14 amino acids. Only the CDR3 DNA is retained, 42 bases long and in frame from the first base. The donors were included in the validation cohort of some 120 subjects, a group kept apart from the 666-subject first cohort. Libraries were prepared through the immunoSEQ multiplex PCR assay. On the study's bioinformatics: A statistical classification framework was built for diagnosing cytomegalovirus status from the catalog of TCR beta chain sequences. TCRdb retrieved this table from immuneACCESS and kept in-frame rearrangements only. Not all clones are present; in checked studies, unresolved V genes account for under half, and no reason is known for the remainder. V, J and clone size reflect that table, while D and trimming were determined from the DNA. A total of some 150,000 clones appear in this sample, approximately 94% of them only once. The top ten clones comprise less than 2% of the sample.

On this clone itself: Its antigen is not yet known. No qualities accompany the bases; no much larger clone lies one base away.

The sequenced sample consisted of PBMCs. The TCR was taken from a man aged 18 to 30 in good health and CMV-seropositive. The chain was built from TRBV18 and TRBJ2-7, and 8 junction bases match TRBD1. In nucleotide form, the sequence is TGTGCCAGCTCACCTCGGACAGGGAAAAACGAGCAGTACTTC. This is translated as CASSPRTGKNEQYF. Full variable domain (CDR3 extended with the reference TRBV18 and TRBJ2-7 proteins): NAGVMQNPRHLVRRRGQEARLRCSPMKGHSHVYWYRQLPEEGLKFMVYLQKENIIDESGMPKERFSAEFPKEGPSILRIQQVVRGDSAAYFCASSPRTGKNEQYFGPGTRLTVT.